This T cell receptor (beta chain) was sequenced in a study of T cells in Graves' hyperthyroidism and ophthalmopathy. Authors of the study amplified TCR beta CDR3 regions from RNA transcripts. TCR CDR3 underwent first-round RT-PCR with the HTBI primer set. TCRdb recomputed calls from the multiplex PCR reads with MiXCR, one row per CDR3 protein. This sample yields some 460,000 distinct CDR3 sequences, of which around 14% are seen a single time; over 12% belongs to the top ten. The germline V gene encodes CDR1 MNHNS and CDR2 SASEGT. The CDR3 runs to 16 residues. V trimming: 5 bases; J trimming: 1 base; junction bases outside the gene matches: 7.

The receptor was isolated from a young woman with Graves' hyperthyroidism. The specimen was blood. The gene calls are TRBV6-1 and TRBJ2-2; TRBD2 matches 7 bases. Here the CDR3 DNA reads TGTGCCAGCAGTTCAGATAGCGGGTTGAACACCGGGGAGCTGTTTTTT. This sequence encodes CASSSDSGLNTGELFF.